This T cell receptor beta chain was profiled in a study of shared clonotypes between healthy human individuals. In the study overall: Used for every donor were three CD4 naive, three CD4 memory, two CD8 naive and one CD8 memory plate.

CDR1 is SEHNR and CDR2 is FQNEAQ in the germline V gene (reference sequence). Trimming pared 8 bases from V and 0 bases from J, leaving 11 bases between. The CDR3 consists of 14 residues. As concerns this clone: What it recognizes is unknown.

Genomic DNA (from each subset) was split evenly across several immunoSEQ plates. Each replicate PCR on the sorted subsets used roughly 210 ng DNA (roughly 32,000 T cell genomes). Only in-frame clones appear in the TCRdb table, and some are missing; sequencing was by immunoSEQ multiplex PCR. This repertoire shows about 1.1 million clones, around 78% found once; its top ten account for roughly 0.57%. General study points: The represented genetic and exposure-history diversity was limited by the small number of donors.

The TCR originated in a man aged 18 to 29 in good health. Some clones in this sample may be carry-over from other donors' samples. The rearrangement uses TRBV7-9 and TRBJ2-1, with unresolved D. Sequenced input: memory CD4+ T cells from PBMCs. Subset noted: CD45RA-negative fraction. Written as DNA, the CDR3 is TGTGCCAGCCCCGCCGGAAGCTCCTACAATGAGCAGTTCTTC. Translation gives CASPAGSSYNEQFF.